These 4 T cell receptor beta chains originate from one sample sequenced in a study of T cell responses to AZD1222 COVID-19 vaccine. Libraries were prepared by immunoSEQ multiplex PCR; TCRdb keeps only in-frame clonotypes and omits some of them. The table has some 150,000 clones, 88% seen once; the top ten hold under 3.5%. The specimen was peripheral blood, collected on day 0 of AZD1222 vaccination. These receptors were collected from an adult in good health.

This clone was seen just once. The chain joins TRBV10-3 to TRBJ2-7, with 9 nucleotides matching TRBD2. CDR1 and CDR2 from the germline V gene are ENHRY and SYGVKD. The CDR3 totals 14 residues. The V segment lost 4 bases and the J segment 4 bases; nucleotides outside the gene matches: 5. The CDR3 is CAISGQREVYEQYF. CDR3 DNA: TGTGCCATCAGTGGGCAGCGGGAGGTTTACGAGCAGTACTTC.

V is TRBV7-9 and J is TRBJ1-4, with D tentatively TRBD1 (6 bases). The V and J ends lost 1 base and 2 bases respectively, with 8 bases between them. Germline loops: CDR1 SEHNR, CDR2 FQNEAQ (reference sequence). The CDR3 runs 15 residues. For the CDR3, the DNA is TGTGCCAGCAGCTTAGGGACAGCTACTAATGAAAAACTGTTTTTT. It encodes CASSLGTATNEKLFF.

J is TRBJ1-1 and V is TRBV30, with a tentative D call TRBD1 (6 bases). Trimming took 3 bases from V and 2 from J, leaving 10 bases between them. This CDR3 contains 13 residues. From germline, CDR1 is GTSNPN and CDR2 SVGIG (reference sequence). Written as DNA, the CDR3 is TGTGCCTGGAGCCCGGGACAAAACACTGAAGCTTTCTTT. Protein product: CAWSPGQNTEAFF.

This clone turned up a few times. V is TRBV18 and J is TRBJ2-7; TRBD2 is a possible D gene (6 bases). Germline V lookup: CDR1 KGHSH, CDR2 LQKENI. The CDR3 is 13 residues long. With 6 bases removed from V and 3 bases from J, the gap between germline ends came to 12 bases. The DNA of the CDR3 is TGTGCCAGCTCGACCGGGAGCCACTACGAGCAGTACTTC. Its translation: CASSTGSHYEQYF.